The T cell receptor (beta chain) described here comes from a study of T cells in Graves' hyperthyroidism and ophthalmopathy. This clonotype was counted a few times. The study enrolled patients aged 18 to 65 with newly diagnosed hyperthyroidism of under 2 months' duration. The study based diagnoses on clinical symptoms, serum thyroxine and TRAb, thyroid ultrasound and orbital computed tomography. With 2 bases removed from V and 3 bases from J, the gap between germline ends came to 14 bases. Germline V gene data show CDR1 as MGHRA and CDR2 as YSYEKL. The CDR3 covers 15 residues. What was amplified from RNA transcripts were TCR beta CDR3 regions. The primer set for the first-round RT-PCR of the TCR CDR3 was HTBI. TCRdb used MiXCR to reprocess the multiplex PCR reads, holding one entry per CDR3 protein. The sample holds 370,000 or so distinct CDR3 sequences, 20% to 25% seen once.

The source is a man aged 50 to 59 with Graves' hyperthyroidism. V and J are TRBV4-1 and TRBJ2-7, with D hard to call. The sequenced sample consisted of blood. CDR3 sequence reads: CASSQKSMGVYEQYF. The CDR3 DNA reads TGCGCCAGCAGCCAAAAGAGTATGGGTGTCTACGAGCAGTACTTC.